These 15 T cell receptor beta chains originate from one sample sequenced in a study of beta chain features in type 1 diabetes. The study reverse transcribed the entire isolated RNA, so it sequenced expressed TCRB transcripts. The protocol was immunoSEQ multiplex PCR, while the TCRdb copy is restricted to in-frame clones and leaves out a portion. The sample consists of fewer than 900,000 clones, about a sixth of them appearing once. The sample taken for sequencing was naive CD4+ T cells from blood. Receptor source: a woman under 30 in good health.

This clone was counted between two and nine times. CDR3 nucleotide sequence: TGTGCCAGCAGTTACGGCGGGAACCGATACCCTTTTGAGCAGTACTTC. Its translation is CASSYGGNRYPFEQYF. The chain links TRBV6-6 to TRBJ2-7, with a weak D call TRBD2 (6 bases). Trimming stripped 2 bases from V and 7 bases from J, with 21 bases between. From germline, CDR1 is MNHNY and CDR2 SVGAGI (reference sequence). The CDR3 sequence is 16 residues long.

The V and J genes are TRBV5-1 and TRBJ2-2; D tentatively reads TRBD1 or TRBD2 (5 bases each). From germline, CDR1 is SGHRS and CDR2 YFSETQ. The CDR3 is made up of 15 amino acids. The V and J ends lost 5 bases and 9 bases respectively, with 20 bases between them. CDR3 residues: CASRWDRNDGRELFF. In DNA form, the CDR3 reads TGCGCCAGCAGATGGGACCGAAACGACGGGCGGGAGCTGTTTTTT.

The chain couples TRBV19 to TRBJ2-2; no clear D. Germline CDR1 reads LNHDA; CDR2 reads SQIVND (reference sequence). The CDR3 is 13 residues long. V shed 6 bases and J shed 5 bases, with 10 bases lying between them. CDR3 nucleotide sequence: TGTGCCAGTAGAAAAGTCGGGACCGGGGAGCTGTTTTTT. Translated, it gives CASRKVGTGELFF.

This chain links TRBV28 with TRBJ2-2, with D perhaps matching TRBD1 (5 bases). Trimming removed 7 bases at V and 1 base at J, with 13 bases between. The CDR3 is 15 amino acids. The germline V gene has CDR1 MDHEN and CDR2 SYDVKM. The CDR3 bases are TGTGCCAGCATCCAGGGTGGACGGAACACCGGGGAGCTGTTTTTT. This gives the protein CASIQGGRNTGELFF.

V is TRBV7-8 and J is TRBJ2-7; no reliable D call. The CDR3 runs to 12 residues. V was trimmed by 1 base and J by 4 bases, leaving 5 bases between them. Looked up from germline, CDR1 is SGHVS and CDR2 is FQNEAQ. CDR3 protein: CASSLDWYEQYF. Here the CDR3 DNA reads TGTGCCAGCAGCTTAGACTGGTACGAGCAGTACTTC.

The rearrangement joins TRBV27 to TRBJ2-2, with D unresolved. The CDR3 has 13 amino acids. Germline V gene data show CDR1 as MNHEY and CDR2 as SMNVEV (reference sequence). V was shortened by 7 bases and J by 4 bases, with 10 bases between the two germline ends. The CDR3 region has the DNA TGTGCCAGCACAGGCAGTGGCACCGGGGAGCTGTTTTTT. It codes for CASTGSGTGELFF.

In its sample, this clone was seen a few times. CDR3 bases: TGTGCCAGCAGCGTGAATGGGCGGGAGAAGCTGTTTTTT. As protein: CASSVNGREKLFF. This chain joins TRBV4-2 and TRBJ2-2; 7 bases are a match to TRBD2. The CDR3 sequence is 13 residues long. Germline CDR1 LGHNA, CDR2 YNFKEQ. Trimming at V came to 5 bases and at J to 12 bases, leaving 9 bases not matched to a gene.

V is TRBV20-1 and J is TRBJ1-2, with no clear D. Trimming shortened V by 7 bases and J by 2 bases, and 8 bases separated the two germline ends. Germline lookup yields CDR1 DFQATT and CDR2 SNEGSKA (reference sequence). This CDR3 has 11 residues. The CDR3 sequence is CSVSGNYGYTF. CDR3 nucleotide sequence: TGCAGTGTATCCGGGAACTATGGCTACACCTTC.

The chain recombines TRBV5-1 with TRBJ2-2; D remains ambiguous. V shed 0 bases and J shed 4 bases, with 10 bases lying between them. Per germline, CDR1 SGHRS and CDR2 YFSETQ. The CDR3 spans 15 residues. The CDR3 DNA reads as TGCGCCAGCAGCTTGGCCCACAACCCCACCGGGGAGCTGTTTTTT. Translated, it gives CASSLAHNPTGELFF.

This clone turned up a few times. The chain joins TRBV6-5 to TRBJ2-1; the D is unclear. There are 14 residues in the CDR3. V was shortened by 0 bases and J by 12 bases, with 15 bases between the two germline ends. Germline CDR1 reads MNHEY; CDR2 reads SVGAGI. The DNA of the CDR3 is TGTGCCAGCAGTTACTCGATAACCGCCTTGGGGCAGTTCTTC. Residues: CASSYSITALGQFF.

The chain employs TRBV28 and TRBJ2-7; perhaps TRBD2 as D (5 bases). Looked up from germline, CDR1 is MDHEN and CDR2 is SYDVKM. CDR3 length: 15 residues. V was trimmed by 0 bases and J by 1 base, leaving 10 bases between them. CDR3 DNA sequence: TGTGCCAGCAGTTTATGGCGGACTCCTTCCTACGAGCAGTACTTC. Its protein is CASSLWRTPSYEQYF.

This clone has a handful of counts. The chain combines TRBV6-6 with TRBJ2-3, with TRBD1 identical over 8 bases. The ends lost 6 bases at V and 2 bases at J; junction bases unmatched: 7. Germline CDR1 MNHNY, CDR2 SVGAGI (reference sequence). The CDR3 extends over 15 amino acids. CDR3 sequence reads: CASSQQGVYTDTQYF. CDR3 DNA sequence: TGTGCCAGCAGCCAACAGGGGGTATACACAGATACGCAGTATTTT.

In its sample, this clone was seen a few times. This chain uses TRBV25-1 with TRBJ2-3, with D uncertain. The V gene lost 4 bases and the J gene lost 3 bases, with 11 bases spanning the gap. CDR3 length: 14 residues. Germline V CDR1 and CDR2: MGHDK, SYGVNS. In DNA, the CDR3 is TGTGCCAGCAGTGGAATGCGCCAAACAGATACGCAGTATTTT. It yields the protein CASSGMRQTDTQYF.

This clone was found a few times. This rearrangement joins TRBV5-4 to TRBJ2-7; TRBD2 matches 10 bases. CDR3 size: 14 residues. Trimming cost V 4 bases and J 7 bases; bases outside gene matches: 8. CDR1 SGHNT and CDR2 YYREEE come from the germline V gene (reference sequence). The CDR3 nucleotides read TGTGCCAGCAGCGGCAGCGGGAGGGTCGGGGAGCAGTACTTC. It yields the protein CASSGSGRVGEQYF.

Remarks on this clone: Other DNA variants within this sample encode the same CDR3. The V call is TRBV5-4, the J call TRBJ2-3, with D maybe TRBD1 (6 bases). Germline CDR1 and CDR2: SGHNT and YYREEE (reference sequence). V shed 4 bases and J shed 0 bases, with 9 bases lying between them. The CDR3 extends over 14 amino acids. Here the CDR3 reads CASSPGTSTDTQYF. The CDR3 DNA is TGTGCCAGCAGCCCCGGGACAAGCACAGATACGCAGTATTTT.